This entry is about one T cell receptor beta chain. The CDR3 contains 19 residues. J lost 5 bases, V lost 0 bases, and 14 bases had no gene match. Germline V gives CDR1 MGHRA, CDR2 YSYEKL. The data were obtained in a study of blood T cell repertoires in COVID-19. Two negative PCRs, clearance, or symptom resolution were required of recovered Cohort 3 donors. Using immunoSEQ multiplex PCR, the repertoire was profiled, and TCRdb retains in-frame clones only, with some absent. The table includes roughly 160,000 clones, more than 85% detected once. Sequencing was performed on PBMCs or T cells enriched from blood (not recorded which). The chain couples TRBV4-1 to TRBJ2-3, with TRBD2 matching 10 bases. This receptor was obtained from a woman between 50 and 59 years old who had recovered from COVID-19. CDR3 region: CASSQDAHGLAEGGDTQYF. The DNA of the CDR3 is TGCGCCAGCAGCCAAGATGCCCACGGACTAGCGGAGGGGGGAGATACGCAGTATTTT.